Below, one T cell receptor beta chain is given with its context. This clone was detected only a few times. Its antigen is currently not known. The sample holds no much larger clone one base away, and base qualities are not on file. These data originate in a study of CD8+ T cells in alopecia areata (dated by TCRdb to between 2018 and 2020). A note on the overall study: Treated patients were enrolled in an open-label pilot trial of oral tofacitinib at 5 to 10 mg twice daily for moderate-to-severe alopecia areata. Tofacitinib was administered for 6 to 18 months, and 6 months of follow-up off drug were then conducted to assess delayed response and recurrence. In treated patients, disease severity was measured using the SALT score, which gives the percentage of scalp surface area affected. In both human patients and the C3H/HeJ mouse model, the study applied high-throughput TCRbeta sequencing to look at T cell clonal expansion in alopecia areata. Human TCRbeta sequencing covered scalp tissue and sorted CD4+ and CD8+ peripheral blood T cells from patchy and totalis/universalis alopecia areata patients and healthy controls. Biopsies were taken from tofacitinib-treated patients at baseline and at 4 and 24 weeks of treatment, and a later scalp biopsy was taken in several of the tofacitinib-treated patients. Scalp clonality was compared among normal scalp (n=4), patchy alopecia areata scalp (n=8), and alopecia totalis/universalis scalp (n=8). RNA was obtained with the PAXgene miRNA kit for fixed scalp, the miRNeasy kit for PBMCs, and the RNeasy kit for mouse skin. TCRbeta CDR3 regions were amplified by immunoSEQ multiplex PCR with 35 Vbeta forward and 13 Jbeta reverse primers.

Interpreted using the paper, the time point label stands for: around 4 weeks on oral tofacitinib. The treatment or condition label, read with the paper, signifies: oral pan-JAK inhibitor, 5-10 mg twice daily. Lesional scalp punch biopsies and peripheral blood were collected from alopecia areata patients. After PBMCs were isolated by density centrifugation and stained for CD3, CD4 and CD8, a FACSAria was used to sort CD4+ and CD8+ T cells. Broader findings and caveats from the paper: Compared with mice, TCR sequences shared between patients were less clear, possibly partly because of HLA diversity across the patient population. Unlike mouse skin, which is dominated by gammadelta T cells, normal human skin has resident alphabeta T cells that are also sequenced, and this complicates analysis of the scalp TCR repertoire. Because the treated cohort was small and had only one nonresponder, larger studies are needed to examine links between baseline CD8+ expansion and response. Compared with normal scalp, lesional scalp, particularly in alopecia totalis/universalis, had higher clonality and more expanded CD8+ clones, which suggests antigenic drive. With tofacitinib, both scalp clonality and the number of expanded CD8+ clones among the top 100 scalp clones went down significantly. During tofacitinib treatment, many expanded lesional clones stuck around in both scalp and blood, and this persistence may partly explain why relapse happens after treatment is stopped.

Receptors were amplified or captured by the immunoSEQ multiplex PCR assay. To provide template for TCR sequencing, every sample had RNA extracted and reverse transcribed into cDNA. First-strand cDNA was synthesized using SuperScript III with a 2:1 mix of oligo-dT and random hexamers. A synthetic immune receptor repertoire was used to assess amplification bias, and residual bias was removed computationally. In the original analysis: Raw reads were preprocessed to remove errors, and CDR3 was defined according to IMGT conventions as the region from the conserved cysteine to phenylalanine. Clonality was computed as 1 minus the Shannon entropy, with the entropy normalized by log2 of the number of productive unique TCRs. Scalp TCRbeta sequences were cross-referenced with sorted blood CD4 and CD8 repertoires so that the CD4 or CD8 identity of scalp clones could be inferred. TCRdb mirrors the immuneACCESS table, restricted to in-frame sequences. Some clones are absent from its copies; in checked studies, under half trace to an unresolved V gene, and the reason for the others is unknown. The DNA gave D and trimming, while V, J and clone size come from that table. In all, the sample holds 90,000 to 150,000 clones, and 50% to 55% of those were seen once. Jointly, the top ten make up 0.46% of the sample.

This TCR was recovered from a human donor with alopecia areata. Sequencing used CD4+ T cells sorted from blood, obtained at week 4, from a patient treated with tofacitinib.

The bases read TGCAGCGCCGGTCGACAGGGGGCGGTGACCGGGGAGCTGTTTTTT. Its protein product is CSAGRQGAVTGELFF. Here the chain combines TRBV29-1 and TRBJ2-2, and TRBD1 matches 10 of the central bases. The CDR3, from cysteine to phenylalanine, totals 15 residues. Here the CDR3 DNA is all that survives: 45 bases in frame from base 1. The germline V gene encodes CDR1 SQVTM and CDR2 ANQGSEA. The junction shows trimming of 7 bases on V and 5 bases on J, and the gene matches do not reach 10 bases of it.